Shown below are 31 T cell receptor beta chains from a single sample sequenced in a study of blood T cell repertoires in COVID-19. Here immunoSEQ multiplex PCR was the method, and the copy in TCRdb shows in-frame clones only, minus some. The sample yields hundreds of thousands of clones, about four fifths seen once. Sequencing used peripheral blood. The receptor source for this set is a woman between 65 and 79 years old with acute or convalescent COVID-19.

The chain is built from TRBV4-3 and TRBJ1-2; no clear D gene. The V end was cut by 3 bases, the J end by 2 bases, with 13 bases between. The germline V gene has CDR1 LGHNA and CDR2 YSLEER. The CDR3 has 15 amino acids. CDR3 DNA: TGCGCCAGCAGCCAGCTAGCGGTGGCCAACTATGGCTACACCTTC. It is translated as CASSQLAVANYGYTF.

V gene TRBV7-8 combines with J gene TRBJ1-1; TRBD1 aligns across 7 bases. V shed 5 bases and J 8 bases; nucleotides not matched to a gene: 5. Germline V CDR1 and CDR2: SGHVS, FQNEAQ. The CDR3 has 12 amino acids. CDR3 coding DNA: TGTGCCAGCAGCCCAGTGACAGGGGAAGCTTTCTTT. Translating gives CASSPVTGEAFF. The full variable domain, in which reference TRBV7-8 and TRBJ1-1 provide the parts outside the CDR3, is GAGVSQSPRYKVAKRGQDVALRCDPISGHVSLFWYQQALGQGPEFLTYFQNEAQLDKSGLPSDRFFAERPEGSVSTLKIQRTQQEDSAVYLCASSPVTGEAFFGQGTRLTVV.

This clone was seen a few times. CDR3 in amino acids: CASSYSSGTGNRYGYTF. CDR3 DNA: TGTGCCAGCAGTTACTCGTCCGGGACAGGAAACCGCTATGGCTACACCTTC. This rearrangement joins TRBV6-2 or TRBV6-3 to TRBJ1-2; 8 bases fit TRBD1. The junction had 10 bases not matched to a gene; V was cut back by 0 bases and J by 4 bases. The CDR3 spans 17 residues. Germline lookup yields CDR1 MNHEY and CDR2 SVGEGT.

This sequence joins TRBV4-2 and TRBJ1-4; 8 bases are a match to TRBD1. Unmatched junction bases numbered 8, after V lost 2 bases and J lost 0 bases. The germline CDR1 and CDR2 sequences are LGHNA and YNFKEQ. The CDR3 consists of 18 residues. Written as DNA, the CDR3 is TGTGCCAGCAGCCAACTGACAGGGGTACCCACAACTAATGAAAAACTGTTTTTT. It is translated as CASSQLTGVPTTNEKLFF.

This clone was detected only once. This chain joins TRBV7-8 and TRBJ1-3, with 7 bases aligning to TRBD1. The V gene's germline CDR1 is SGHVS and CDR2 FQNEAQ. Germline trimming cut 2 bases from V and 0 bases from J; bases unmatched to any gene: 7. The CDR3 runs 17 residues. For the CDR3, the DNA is TGTGCCAGCAGCTTAAAGGGACAGACTTTCTCTGGAAACACCATATATTTT. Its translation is CASSLKGQTFSGNTIYF.

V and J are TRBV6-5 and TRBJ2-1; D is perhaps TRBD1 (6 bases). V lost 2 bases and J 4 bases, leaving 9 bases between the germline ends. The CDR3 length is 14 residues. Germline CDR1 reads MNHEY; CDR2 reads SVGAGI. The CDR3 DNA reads TGTGCCAGCAGTTACCGTCAGGGGTACAATGAGCAGTTCTTC. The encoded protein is CASSYRQGYNEQFF.

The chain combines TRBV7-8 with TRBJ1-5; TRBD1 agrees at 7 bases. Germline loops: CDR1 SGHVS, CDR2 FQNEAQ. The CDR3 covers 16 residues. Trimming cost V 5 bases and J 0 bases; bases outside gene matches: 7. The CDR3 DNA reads TGTGCCAGCAGCCCTAGGACAGGACTTAGCAATCAGCCCCAGCATTTT. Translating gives CASSPRTGLSNQPQHF.

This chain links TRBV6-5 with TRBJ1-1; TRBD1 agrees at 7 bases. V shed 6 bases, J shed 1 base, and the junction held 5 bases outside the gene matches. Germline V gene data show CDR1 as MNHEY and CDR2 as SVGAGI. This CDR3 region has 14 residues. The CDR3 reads CASRKGTANTEAFF. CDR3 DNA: TGTGCCAGCAGAAAAGGGACAGCGAACACTGAAGCTTTCTTT.

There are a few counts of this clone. CDR3 sequence reads: CASIEDRFNYGYTF. The CDR3 coding sequence is TGTGCCAGCATTGAGGACAGATTTAACTATGGCTACACCTTC. The rearrangement links TRBV6-6 to TRBJ1-2; a weak D match, TRBD1 (6 bases). CDR3 size: 14 residues. Germline CDR1 MNHNY, CDR2 SVGAGI (reference sequence). V gave up 7 bases and J gave up 1 base, with 13 bases separating them.

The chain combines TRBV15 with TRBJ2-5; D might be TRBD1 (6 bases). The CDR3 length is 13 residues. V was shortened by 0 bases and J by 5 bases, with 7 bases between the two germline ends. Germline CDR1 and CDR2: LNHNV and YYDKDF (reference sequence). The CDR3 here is CATSREQGETQYF. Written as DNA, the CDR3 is TGTGCCACCAGCAGAGAGCAGGGGGAGACCCAGTACTTC.

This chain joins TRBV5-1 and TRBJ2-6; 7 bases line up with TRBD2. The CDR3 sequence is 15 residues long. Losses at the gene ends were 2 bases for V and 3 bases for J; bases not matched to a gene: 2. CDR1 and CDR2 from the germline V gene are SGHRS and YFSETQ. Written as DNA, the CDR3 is TGCGCCAGCAGCTTAGCGGGGTATGGGGCCAACGTCCTGACTTTC. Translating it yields CASSLAGYGANVLTF.

CDR3 sequence (DNA): TGTGCCAGCAGCCCTATCGGACAGATCTATGGCTACACCTTC. Amino acids: CASSPIGQIYGYTF. The genes are TRBV7-2 and TRBJ1-2, with D possibly matching TRBD1 (6 bases). V was pared by 5 bases and J by 4 bases, with 14 bases between. Germline CDR1 SGHTA, CDR2 FQGNSA. This CDR3 contains 14 residues.

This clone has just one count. The CDR3 region is CASSRGQSNSPLHF. DNA of the CDR3: TGTGCCAGCAGCCGGGGACAAAGTAATTCACCCCTCCACTTT. This rearrangement joins TRBV6-5 to TRBJ1-6; D is perhaps TRBD1 (6 bases). Germline loops: CDR1 MNHEY, CDR2 SVGAGI. Trimming removed 6 bases at V and 6 bases at J, with 12 bases between. The CDR3 is made up of 14 amino acids.

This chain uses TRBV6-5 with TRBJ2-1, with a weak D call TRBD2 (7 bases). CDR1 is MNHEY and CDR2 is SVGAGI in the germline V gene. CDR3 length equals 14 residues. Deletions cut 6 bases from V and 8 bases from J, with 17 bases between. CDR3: CASSRRGGAYEQFF. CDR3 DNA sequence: TGTGCCAGCAGCCGCAGAGGGGGGGCCTATGAGCAGTTCTTC.

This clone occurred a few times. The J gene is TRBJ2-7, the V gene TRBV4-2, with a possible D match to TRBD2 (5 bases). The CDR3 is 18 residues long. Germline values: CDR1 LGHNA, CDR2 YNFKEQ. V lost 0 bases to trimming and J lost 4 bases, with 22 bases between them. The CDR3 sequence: CASSQDTVDGLRRYEQYF. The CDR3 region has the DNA TGTGCCAGCAGCCAAGATACCGTTGATGGGCTCAGGAGGTACGAGCAGTACTTC.

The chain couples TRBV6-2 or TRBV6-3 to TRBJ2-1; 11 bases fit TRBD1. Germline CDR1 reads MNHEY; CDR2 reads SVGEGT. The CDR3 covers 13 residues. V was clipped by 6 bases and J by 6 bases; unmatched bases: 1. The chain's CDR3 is CASSGTGGNEQFF. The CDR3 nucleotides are TGTGCCAGCAGCGGGACAGGGGGCAATGAGCAGTTCTTC.

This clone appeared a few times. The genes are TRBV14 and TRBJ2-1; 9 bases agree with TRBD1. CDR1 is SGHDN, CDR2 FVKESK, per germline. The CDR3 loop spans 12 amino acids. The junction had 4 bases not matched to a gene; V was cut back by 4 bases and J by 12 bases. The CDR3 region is CASSRTGERQFF. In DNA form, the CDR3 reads TGTGCCAGCAGCCGGACAGGGGAGAGGCAGTTCTTC. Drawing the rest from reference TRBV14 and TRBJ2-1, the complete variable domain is EAGVTQFPSHSVIEKGQTVTLRCDPISGHDNLYWYRRVMGKEIKFLLHFVKESKQDESGMPNNRFLAERTGGTYSTLKVQPAELEDSGVYFCASSRTGERQFFGPGTRLTVL.

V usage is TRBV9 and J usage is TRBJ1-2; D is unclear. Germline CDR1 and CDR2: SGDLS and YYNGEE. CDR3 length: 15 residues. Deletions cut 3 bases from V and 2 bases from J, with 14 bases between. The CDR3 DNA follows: TGTGCCAGCAGCGGAACCTCCCATCAGAACTATGGCTACACCTTC. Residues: CASSGTSHQNYGYTF.

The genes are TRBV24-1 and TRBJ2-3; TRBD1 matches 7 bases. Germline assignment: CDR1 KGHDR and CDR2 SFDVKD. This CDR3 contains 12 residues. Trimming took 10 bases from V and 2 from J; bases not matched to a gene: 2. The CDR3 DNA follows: TGTGCCACGGGACAGAACACAGATACGCAGTATTTT. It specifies CATGQNTDTQYF.

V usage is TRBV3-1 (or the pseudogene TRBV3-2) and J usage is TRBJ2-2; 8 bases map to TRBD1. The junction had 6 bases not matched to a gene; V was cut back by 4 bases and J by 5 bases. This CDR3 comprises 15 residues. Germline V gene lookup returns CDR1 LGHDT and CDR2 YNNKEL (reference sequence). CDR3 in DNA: TGTGCCAGCAGCCTCAGGGGGCGGTTGACCGGGGAGCTGTTTTTT. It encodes CASSLRGRLTGELFF.

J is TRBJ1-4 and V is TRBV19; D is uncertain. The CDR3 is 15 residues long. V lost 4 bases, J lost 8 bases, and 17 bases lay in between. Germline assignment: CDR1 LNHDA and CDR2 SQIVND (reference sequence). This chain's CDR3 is CASSTGRSRAEKLFF. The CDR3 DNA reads TGTGCCAGTAGTACCGGACGCTCGAGGGCAGAAAAACTGTTTTTT.

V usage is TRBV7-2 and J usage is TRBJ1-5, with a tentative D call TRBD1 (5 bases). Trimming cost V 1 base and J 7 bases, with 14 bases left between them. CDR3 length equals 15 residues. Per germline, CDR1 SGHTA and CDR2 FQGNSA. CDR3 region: CASSLVGGESQPQHF. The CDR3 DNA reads TGTGCCAGCAGCTTAGTCGGGGGGGAAAGCCAGCCCCAGCATTTT.

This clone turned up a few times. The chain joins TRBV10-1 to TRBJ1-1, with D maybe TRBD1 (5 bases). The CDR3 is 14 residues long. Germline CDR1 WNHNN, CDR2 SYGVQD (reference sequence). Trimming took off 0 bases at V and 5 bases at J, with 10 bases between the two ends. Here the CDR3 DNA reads TGCGCCAGCAGTGAGTCGGGACTGGATACTGAAGCTTTCTTT. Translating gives CASSESGLDTEAFF.

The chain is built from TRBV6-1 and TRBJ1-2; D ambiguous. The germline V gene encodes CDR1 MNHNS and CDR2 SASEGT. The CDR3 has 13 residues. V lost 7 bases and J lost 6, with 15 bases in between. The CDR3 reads CASKSTVNDGYTF. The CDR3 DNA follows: TGTGCCAGCAAGAGCACCGTGAACGATGGCTACACCTTC.

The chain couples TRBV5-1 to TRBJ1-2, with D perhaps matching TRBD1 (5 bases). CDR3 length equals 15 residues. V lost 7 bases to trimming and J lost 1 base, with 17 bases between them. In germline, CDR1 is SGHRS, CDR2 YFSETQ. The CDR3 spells CASGAPSQFNYGYTF. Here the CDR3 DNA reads TGCGCCAGCGGGGCCCCAAGTCAGTTTAACTATGGCTACACCTTC.

The CDR3 is CASSHRDRGQNEQFF. DNA of the CDR3: TGTGCCAGCAGCCACCGGGACAGGGGGCAGAATGAGCAGTTCTTC. The chain carries TRBV3-1 (or the pseudogene TRBV3-2) and TRBJ2-1; the match to TRBD1 covers 12 bases. J was trimmed by 7 bases and V by 3 bases; bases with no gene match: 4. The CDR3 is made up of 15 amino acids. Germline assignment: CDR1 LGHDT and CDR2 YNNKEL (reference sequence).

The CDR3 nucleotides are TGTGCCAGCAGGCAAACGGGCAGGGGGCGACTCTATGGCTACACCTTC. It yields the protein CASRQTGRGRLYGYTF. V gene TRBV28 combines with J gene TRBJ1-2, with 8 bases that match TRBD1. Germline CDR1 is MDHEN and CDR2 is SYDVKM. The CDR3 has 16 amino acids. Trimming removed 6 bases from V and 4 bases from J; junction bases left unmatched: 13.

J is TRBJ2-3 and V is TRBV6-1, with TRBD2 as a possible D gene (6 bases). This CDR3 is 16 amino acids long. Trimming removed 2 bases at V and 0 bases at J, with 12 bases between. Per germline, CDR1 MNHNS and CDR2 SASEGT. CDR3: CASSETGGTSTDTQYF. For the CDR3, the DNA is TGTGCCAGCAGTGAAACCGGCGGGACTAGCACAGATACGCAGTATTTT.

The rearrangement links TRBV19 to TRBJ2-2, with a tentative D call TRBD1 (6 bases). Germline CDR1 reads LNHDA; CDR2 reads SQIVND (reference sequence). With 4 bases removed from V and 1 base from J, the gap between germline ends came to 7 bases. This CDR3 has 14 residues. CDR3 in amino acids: CASSRQENTGELFF. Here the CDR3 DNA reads TGTGCCAGTAGTAGACAGGAGAACACCGGGGAGCTGTTTTTT. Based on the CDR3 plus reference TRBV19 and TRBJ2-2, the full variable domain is DGGITQSPKYLFRKEGQNVTLSCEQNLNHDAMYWYRQDPGQGLRLIYYSQIVNDFQKGDIAEGYSVSREKKESFPLTVTSAQKNPTAFYLCASSRQENTGELFFGEGSRLTVL.

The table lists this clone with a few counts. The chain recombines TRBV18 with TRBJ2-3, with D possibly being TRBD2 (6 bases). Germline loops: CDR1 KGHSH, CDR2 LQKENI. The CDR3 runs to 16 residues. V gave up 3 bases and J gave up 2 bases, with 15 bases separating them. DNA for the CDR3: TGTGCCAGCTCACCTGGACTACTCAGATCCACAGATACGCAGTATTTT. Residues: CASSPGLLRSTDTQYF.

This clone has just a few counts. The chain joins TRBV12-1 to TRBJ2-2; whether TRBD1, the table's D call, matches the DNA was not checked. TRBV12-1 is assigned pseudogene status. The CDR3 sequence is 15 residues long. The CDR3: CASSPGHTNTGELFF. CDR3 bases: TGTGCCAGCAGCCCGGGACACACGAACACCGGGGAGCTGTTTTTT.